These T cell receptor beta chains were read from a single sample in a study of T cells after posttransplantation cyclophosphamide. The repertoire was sequenced with immunoSEQ multiplex PCR; TCRdb's copy has only in-frame clones and lacks some. In the table there are over 20,000 clones, 65% to 90% of which are singletons. Material: PBMCs, obtained 362 days after allogeneic stem cell transplant with calcineurin inhibitor and methotrexate. Every receptor here comes from a female patient aged 25-40 years who received an allogeneic stem cell transplant from an unrelated donor, was CMV-positive, and had acute and chronic GVHD. The graft donor may be the source of some T cells. Both conserved end residues are part of each CDR3. A D gene is named only where the DNA matches it firmly. Size is stated for part of the rows, as once, few or many counts, or as a class when the clone is expanded.

once	TRBV9	TRBJ2-3	-	TGTGCCAGCAGCGTAGCTCCGGCAGATACGCAGTATTTT	CASSVAPADTQYF
-	TRBV6-1	TRBJ1-1	-	TGTGCCAGCAGTGAGGTCCGGGAAGCTTTCTTT	CASSEVREAFF
-	TRBV6-5	TRBJ2-3	TRBD2	TGTGCCAGCAGTTACACTAGCGGGTATACGCAGTATTTT	CASSYTSGYTQYF
-	TRBV28	TRBJ1-1	TRBD1	TGTGCCAGCAGTCCCTACAGGGGGCTGGGGACTGAAGCTTTCTTT	CASSPYRGLGTEAFF
-	TRBV11-2	TRBJ2-3	-	TGTGCCAGCAGCTTAGGTCCTTGGCGGGTTTCTAGCACAGATACGCAGTATTTT	CASSLGPWRVSSTDTQYF
-	TRBV29-1	TRBJ2-7	TRBD2	TGCAGCGTTCGGGAGGCAGGAGCCCTAACCTACGAGCAGTACTTC	CSVREAGALTYEQYF
-	TRBV13	TRBJ2-1	-	TGTGCCAGCAGTTCTGCGCCGGGGCAGGGGCAGAGGAATGAGCAGTTCTTC	CASSSAPGQGQRNEQFF
-	TRBV6-6	TRBJ2-7	TRBD2	TGTGCCAGCACCCCCGGGACTAGCGGGAGTTACGAGCAGTACTTC	CASTPGTSGSYEQYF
-	TRBV11-1	TRBJ2-1	TRBD2	TGTGCCAGCGCCACGGGGGGTGAGCAGTTCTTC	CASATGGEQFF
-	TRBV6-5	TRBJ1-1	-	TGTGCCAGCAGTTACTCAGGAGATAACACTGAAGCTTTCTTT	CASSYSGDNTEAFF
-	TRBV4-1	TRBJ2-5	-	TGCGCCAGCAGCCCGCGGTGGTTCGAGACCCAGTACTTC	CASSPRWFETQYF
once	TRBV5-1	TRBJ2-1	-	TGCGCCAGCAGCCCGAAAGACATAATTGGGCCCAATGAGCAGTTCTTC	CASSPKDIIGPNEQFF
-	TRBV6-6	TRBJ2-7	-	TGTGCCAGCAGTTACGATCCCAGGGGATACGAGCAGTACTTC	CASSYDPRGYEQYF
-	TRBV5-4	TRBJ2-1	-	TGTGCCAGCAGCTATTTTAGGAGCTCCTACAATGAGCAGTTCTTC	CASSYFRSSYNEQFF
-	TRBV6-6	TRBJ1-5	TRBD1	TGTGCCAGCAGATTAAACAGGGGGGAAGATCAGCCCCAGCATTTT	CASRLNRGEDQPQHF
-	TRBV7-3	TRBJ2-5	TRBD2	TGTGCCAGCAGCTCGGGGGGGAGAGAGACCCAGTACTTC	CASSSGGRETQYF
-	TRBV2	TRBJ2-7	-	TGTGCCAGCGACTACGCAGGTGACGAGCAGTACTTC	CASDYAGDEQYF
-	TRBV5-1	TRBJ2-7	TRBD1	TGCGCCAGCAGCTTGGAGTCAGGGGGTTTGTACGAGCAGTACTTC	CASSLESGGLYEQYF
-	TRBV4-1	TRBJ2-1	TRBD2	TGCGCCAGCAGCCAAGATCCCAGCGGGGGGGTAAATGAGCAGTTCTTC	CASSQDPSGGVNEQFF
-	TRBV6-1	TRBJ1-2	-	TGTGCCAGCTTGGCAAAGTATGGCTACACCTTC	CASLAKYGYTF
-	TRBV6-5	TRBJ2-5	-	TGTGCCAGCAGGCCGGGTGGCCAAGAGACCCAGTACTTC	CASRPGGQETQYF
-	TRBV6-5	TRBJ2-3	TRBD2	TGTGCCAGCACCTCAGGCACCGGGACTAGCATGAATTTT	CASTSGTGTSMNF
-	TRBV14	TRBJ1-2	-	TGTGCCAGCAGCCTCTCCGGGGGAGATGGCTACACCTTC	CASSLSGGDGYTF
-	TRBV5-5	TRBJ2-7	-	TGTGCCAGCAGCTTGGCGGCGGGTTCGGTATCCTACGAGCAGTACTTC	CASSLAAGSVSYEQYF
-	TRBV6-5	TRBJ2-4	TRBD2	TGTGCCAGCAGTTCCCTAGCGGGAGTCGTCATTCAGTACTTC	CASSSLAGVVIQYF
-	TRBV28	TRBJ2-1	TRBD2	TGTGCCACCGAGACGACTAGCGGGAGTCCCTACTCTACTCTCTTCTCCTACAATGAGCAGTTCTTC	CATETTSGSPYSTLFSYNEQFF
-	TRBV4-2	TRBJ2-1	TRBD2	TGTGCCAGCAGCCAAGGGACTAGCGGGGGCAATGAGCAGTTCTTC	CASSQGTSGGNEQFF
-	TRBV11-2	TRBJ2-1	-	TGTGCCAGCAGCCAACAGGGAATAGTCTACAATGAGCAGTTCTTC	CASSQQGIVYNEQFF
-	TRBV7-9	TRBJ1-2	-	TGTGCCAGCAGCTTAGAGAAACAGTCTTATGGCTACACCTTC	CASSLEKQSYGYTF
-	TRBV4-3	TRBJ1-2	-	TGCGCCAGCAGCCAAGATCCCCAGTCCTATGGCTACACCTTC	CASSQDPQSYGYTF
-	TRBV7-3	TRBJ1-1	-	TGTGCCAGCAGCTTATCATCCCAGGACACTGAAGCTTTCTTT	CASSLSSQDTEAFF
-	TRBV30	TRBJ2-7	-	TGTGCCTGGAATGGGCTGCCCGGAGGCTACGAGCAGTACTTC	CAWNGLPGGYEQYF
-	TRBV5-6	TRBJ1-4	TRBD1	TGTGCCAGCAGTTTGGGGACAGCCAACACTGAAAAACTGTTTTTT	CASSLGTANTEKLFF
-	TRBV19	TRBJ2-7	-	TGTGCCAGTAGTACCCCGGGGATACCCTACGTGGAGCAGTACTTC	CASSTPGIPYVEQYF
once	TRBV28	TRBJ2-3	-	TGTGCCAGCAAAACAAGCACAGATACGCAGTATTTT	CASKTSTDTQYF
-	TRBV28	TRBJ2-7	-	TGTGCCAGCAGAGATAGAGCAACCTCATACGAGCAGTACTTC	CASRDRATSYEQYF
-	TRBV7-9	TRBJ1-1	TRBD1	TGTGCCAGCAGCGTTACAGGGGGGTACGACACTGAAGCTTTCTTT	CASSVTGGYDTEAFF
-	TRBV15	TRBJ2-7	-	TGTGCCACCAGCAGAAAACCGACAGGCACGGAGCAGTACTTC	CATSRKPTGTEQYF
-	TRBV28	TRBJ2-7	TRBD2	TGTGCCAGCCGCTGGACTAGCGGTACCTACGAGCAGTACTTC	CASRWTSGTYEQYF
-	TRBV5-1	TRBJ2-3	-	TGCGCCAGCATTGAGGGAGATACGCAGTATTTT	CASIEGDTQYF
-	TRBV13	TRBJ2-7	-	TGTGCCAGCAGCTTGGCCGGGAGTTTGTACGAGCAGTACTTC	CASSLAGSLYEQYF
-	TRBV25-1	TRBJ2-3	-	TGTGCCAGCAGTGAATGGGACTTTGGCACAGATACGCAGTATTTT	CASSEWDFGTDTQYF
few	TRBV15	TRBJ2-1	TRBD2	TGTGCCACCGCAGCCCTAGCGGGTTACAATGAGCAGTTCTTC	CATAALAGYNEQFF
-	TRBV7-3	TRBJ1-5	-	TGTGCCAGCAGCTCAAGCCGGACTAGCCAGAATCAGCCCCAGCATTTT	CASSSSRTSQNQPQHF
few	TRBV19	TRBJ1-1	TRBD1	TGTGCCAGTACGGAGGGGGCAATAACTGAAGCTTTCTTT	CASTEGAITEAFF
-	TRBV6-5	TRBJ2-1	-	TGTGCCAGCAGTCCATTTGACACAGGCCGTTATGAGCAGTTCTTC	CASSPFDTGRYEQFF
-	TRBV4-1	TRBJ2-1	-	TGCGCCAGCAGCCAAGAATCATCCTTAGTGACAGGCTACAATGAGCAGTTCTTC	CASSQESSLVTGYNEQFF
once	TRBV19	TRBJ2-1	TRBD2	TGTGCCAGTAGTACGGGAAGCGGGAGTACCTACAATGAGCAGTTCTTC	CASSTGSGSTYNEQFF
-	TRBV7-9	TRBJ2-7	-	TGTGCCAGCAGCTTAGCGCCTTCCGTTACTAGCTACGAGCAGTACTTC	CASSLAPSVTSYEQYF
few	TRBV14	TRBJ2-4	-	TGTGCCAGCAGCCAAGATGCTAAGGGGTCCCCTTTCCTAGCCAAAAACATTCAGTACTTC	CASSQDAKGSPFLAKNIQYF
-	TRBV30	TRBJ1-1	-	TGTGCCTGGAGTGAGCGATACGTGAGTCAAAGTGGGGCTTTCTTT	CAWSERYVSQSGAFF
-	TRBV7-6	TRBJ2-7	TRBD2	TGTGCCAGCAGCTACGGGGGGAACACCTACGAGCAGTACTTC	CASSYGGNTYEQYF
-	TRBV30	TRBJ1-1	-	TGTGCCTGGTGTGACCGCGGCACTGAAGCTTTCTTT	CAWCDRGTEAFF
once	TRBV6-6	TRBJ2-5	-	TGTGCCAGCAGTTACTCAGGCAGGGTTGAGACCCAGTACTTC	CASSYSGRVETQYF
-	TRBV9	TRBJ2-3	TRBD2	TGTGCCAGCAGCGTAGGATTAGCGGGAGGTGGAGATACGCAGTATTTT	CASSVGLAGGGDTQYF